The 24 T cell receptor beta chains below all came from one sample that was sequenced in a study of T-cell memory formation after mild COVID-19 (dated by TCRdb to 2020 to 2022). The library was produced with 5' RACE. Sequencing was performed on an Illumina NovaSeq 6000. TCRdb applied fastp at Q25 and MiXCR to the public reads, then kept only in-frame beta chains. Every entry covers one CDR3 protein and lists the most common genes and DNA from its rows. The sample table contains about 340,000 distinct CDR3 sequences; only one count was recorded for 10% to 15% of them. The ten largest clones take up about 21% of the sample. Material for sequencing was PBMCs or a T cell subset sorted from them (not recorded which). These receptors originate from a young man who had mild COVID-19 (a few samples of this study predate the infection). The sample titles of this study are shuffled in the database, so cell type and time point are left out; the donor was told from shared clones.

This clonotype was counted a few times. The J gene is TRBJ2-1, the V gene TRBV7-9; perhaps TRBD1 as D (6 bases). The germline V gene encodes CDR1 SEHNR and CDR2 FQNEAQ (reference sequence). V was trimmed by 5 bases and J by 6 bases, leaving 20 bases between them. CDR3 length: 16 residues. CDR3 sequence reads: CASSPPPGTIFNEQFF. DNA of the CDR3: TGTGCCAGCAGCCCTCCGCCCGGGACAATCTTCAATGAGCAGTTCTTC.

The chain combines TRBV6-6 with TRBJ2-1; 9 nucleotides match TRBD1. Trimming removed 7 bases from V and 8 bases from J; junction bases left unmatched: 15. The germline gives CDR1 MNHNY, CDR2 SVGAGI (reference sequence). CDR3 length equals 16 residues. The CDR3: CASTYRDRVTEHEQFF. The CDR3 DNA follows: TGTGCCAGCACCTACCGGGACAGGGTAACCGAGCATGAGCAGTTCTTC.

This clonotype showed up just a few times. The chain couples TRBV7-9 to TRBJ1-1; no clear D. The CDR3 covers 14 residues. With 1 base removed from V and 0 bases from J, the gap between germline ends came to 6 bases. Germline loops: CDR1 SEHNR, CDR2 FQNEAQ (reference sequence). The CDR3 protein is CASSLVAMNTEAFF. DNA of the CDR3: TGTGCCAGCAGCTTAGTCGCCATGAACACTGAAGCTTTCTTT. The full variable domain, completed using reference TRBV7-9 and TRBJ1-1, is DTGVSQNPRHKITKRGQNVTFRCDPISEHNRLYWYRQTLGQGPEFLTYFQNEAQLEKSRLLSDRFSAERPKGSFSTLEIQRTEQGDSAMYLCASSLVAMNTEAFFGQGTRLTVV.

This clonotype turned up a few times. The chain carries TRBV4-2 and TRBJ1-5; D may be TRBD1 (5 bases). Trimming removed 8 bases from V and 3 bases from J, with 11 bases in between. Looked up from germline, CDR1 is LGHNA and CDR2 is YNFKEQ. The CDR3 loop spans 13 amino acids. The CDR3 region is CASGGEDNQPQHF. The CDR3 nucleotides are TGTGCCAGCGGGGGAGAGGACAATCAGCCCCAGCATTTT.

This clonotype has more than one count but fewer than ten. The chain joins TRBV30 to TRBJ1-4, with TRBD1 identical over 7 bases. CDR3 length: 13 residues. The V gene end was trimmed by 3 bases and the J gene end by 11 bases; junction bases not matched to a gene: 9. Germline V gene sequence: CDR1 GTSNPN, CDR2 SVGIG (reference sequence). This chain's CDR3 is CAWSNRGPGKLFF. CDR3 sequence (DNA): TGTGCCTGGAGCAACAGGGGCCCTGGGAAACTGTTTTTT.

The chain combines TRBV7-8 with TRBJ2-5, with 9 bases lining up with TRBD1. The CDR3 is 14 amino acids. The germline CDR1 and CDR2 sequences are SGHVS and FQNEAQ. After removal of 5 bases from V and 7 bases from J, the junction contained 8 bases not matched to a gene. The CDR3 is CASSPWDRARTQYF. DNA for the CDR3: TGTGCCAGCAGCCCCTGGGACAGGGCTCGGACCCAGTACTTC. The entire variable domain, with the rest obtained from reference TRBV7-8 and TRBJ2-5, is as follows: GAGVSQSPRYKVAKRGQDVALRCDPISGHVSLFWYQQALGQGPEFLTYFQNEAQLDKSGLPSDRFFAERPEGSVSTLKIQRTQQEDSAVYLCASSPWDRARTQYFGPGTRLLVL.

In this sample, this clonotype turned up many times. This chain connects TRBV5-1 to TRBJ2-4; D is perhaps TRBD2 (6 bases). CDR3 size: 14 residues. Trimming removed 3 bases at V and 6 bases at J, with 13 bases between. Germline V gene data show CDR1 as SGHRS and CDR2 as YFSETQ. CDR3 loop: CASSWDLNRNIQYF. Written as DNA, the CDR3 is TGCGCCAGCAGCTGGGACTTGAATCGAAACATTCAGTACTTC.

The gene calls are TRBV18 and TRBJ2-7, with 11 nucleotides matching TRBD1. The CDR3 is 15 amino acids. In germline, CDR1 is KGHSH, CDR2 LQKENI. V lost 3 bases, J lost 3 bases, and 4 bases stayed unmatched. CDR3 sequence reads: CASSPGTGGVYEQYF. The CDR3 nucleotides are TGTGCCAGCTCACCGGGGACAGGGGGAGTCTACGAGCAGTACTTC.

The rearrangement uses TRBV19 and TRBJ2-3; D may correspond to TRBD1 or TRBD2 (6 bases each). Trimming took 7 bases from V and 2 from J, leaving 13 bases between them. In germline, CDR1 is LNHDA, CDR2 SQIVND (reference sequence). The CDR3 totals 14 residues. This chain's CDR3 is CASKGGPYTDTQYF. CDR3 nucleotide sequence: TGTGCCAGTAAGGGGGGACCATACACAGATACGCAGTATTTT.

In this sample, this clonotype turned up many times. This chain links TRBV29-1 with TRBJ2-6; D not certain. CDR1 is SQVTM and CDR2 is ANQGSEA in the germline V gene. Trimming left V 4 bases short and J 4 bases short, with 8 bases between. This CDR3 region has 13 residues. The CDR3 DNA is TGCAGCGTTGCCATGGTCGGGGCCAACGTCCTGACTTTC. This translates into CSVAMVGANVLTF.

The V and J genes are TRBV9 and TRBJ2-3; 10 bases map to TRBD2. Germline V gene lookup returns CDR1 SGDLS and CDR2 YYNGEE. V shed 3 bases and J 7 bases; nucleotides not matched to a gene: 5. This CDR3 is 14 amino acids long. This chain's CDR3 is CASSGSGGAHTQYF. CDR3 sequence (DNA): TGTGCCAGCAGCGGAAGCGGGGGGGCACATACGCAGTATTTT.

This clonotype has ten or more counts. The genes are TRBV7-9 and TRBJ2-3; 11 positions match TRBD2. The CDR3 totals 13 residues. The germline V gene has CDR1 SEHNR and CDR2 FQNEAQ (reference sequence). The J segment lost 14 bases and the V segment lost 2 bases, leaving 6 bases of the junction unmatched. In DNA form, the CDR3 reads TGTGCCAGCAGCTTATCCCTAGCGGGGGGCTGGTATTTT. Translating it yields CASSLSLAGGWYF.

This clonotype was observed once. The rearrangement joins TRBV20-1 to TRBJ2-1; D tentatively fits TRBD1 or TRBD2 (6 bases each). Trimming removed 1 base at V and 4 bases at J, with 14 bases between. This CDR3 comprises 15 residues. Germline loops: CDR1 DFQATT, CDR2 SNEGSKA (reference sequence). The chain's CDR3 is CSARALGGEYNEQFF. The CDR3 DNA sequence: TGCAGTGCTAGAGCTTTGGGGGGCGAGTACAATGAGCAGTTCTTC.

V usage is TRBV20-1 and J usage is TRBJ1-1; D remains unclear. Trimming left V 3 bases short and J 1 base short, with 6 bases between. This CDR3 spans 12 amino acids. The V gene's germline CDR1 is DFQATT and CDR2 SNEGSKA (reference sequence). The CDR3 DNA is TGCAGTGCTAGTGCCCAGAACACTGAAGCTTTCTTT. Translating gives CSASAQNTEAFF.

J is TRBJ2-7 and V is TRBV7-6; D gene unclear. The V gene lost 0 bases and the J gene lost 2 bases, with 11 bases spanning the gap. The CDR3 is made up of 15 amino acids. The germline V gene has CDR1 SGHVS and CDR2 FNYEAQ. In nucleotides, the CDR3 is TGTGCCAGCAGCTTAGCGGTGGGGTGGACCTACGAGCAGTACGTC. Translation: CASSLAVGWTYEQYV.

This clonotype was picked up a small number of times. This chain joins TRBV20-1 and TRBJ2-5; TRBD1 is a possible D gene (5 bases). CDR3 size: 13 residues. The V and J ends lost 2 bases and 7 bases respectively, with 14 bases between them. CDR1 is DFQATT and CDR2 is SNEGSKA in the germline V gene (reference sequence). The CDR3 sequence is CSARQGATGTQYF. The DNA for the CDR3 is TGCAGTGCTAGACAGGGCGCCACTGGGACCCAGTACTTC.

V gene TRBV4-1 combines with J gene TRBJ1-2, with 9 bases lining up with TRBD1. This CDR3 spans 18 amino acids. Germline-derived CDR1 and CDR2 are MGHRA and YSYEKL. V lost 1 base and J lost 2; bases outside the gene matches: 11. The DNA for the CDR3 is TGCGCCAGCAGCCAAGCCGGGACAGGGAGTCTAGGGAACTATGGCTACACCTTC. Its translation is CASSQAGTGSLGNYGYTF.

Only one count was recorded for this clonotype. A read error may account for a junction end that differs from germline. The V call is TRBV12-3 or TRBV12-4, the J call TRBJ2-3, with 12 positions matching TRBD2. CDR3 length: 18 amino acids. The CDR3 region is CASSPTLRLAGALGTQYF. DNA of the CDR3: TGTGCAAGCAGTCCCACACTTCGACTAGCGGGGGCCCTAGGGACGCAGTATTTT.

In its sample, this clonotype was seen a few times. The CDR3 region is CASSAGGADTEAFF. CDR3 sequence (DNA): TGTGCCAGCAGTGCAGGGGGCGCGGACACTGAAGCTTTCTTT. The gene calls are TRBV2 and TRBJ1-1; 8 positions match TRBD1. The V segment lost 4 bases and the J segment 3 bases; nucleotides outside the gene matches: 4. This CDR3 has 14 amino acids. Germline V gene lookup returns CDR1 SNHLY and CDR2 FYNNEI.

This clonotype was counted between two and nine times. This chain connects TRBV20-1 to TRBJ2-4; 11 positions agree with TRBD1. The germline V gene has CDR1 DFQATT and CDR2 SNEGSKA (reference sequence). This CDR3 is 14 amino acids long. J was trimmed by 7 bases and V by 1 base; bases with no gene match: 3. CDR3 nucleotides: TGCAGTGCTAGAGTGGGGACAGGGGGGAACATTCAGTACTTC. Its protein is CSARVGTGGNIQYF.

This chain joins TRBV20-1 and TRBJ2-3, with D tentatively TRBD1 (5 bases). Germline CDR1 reads DFQATT; CDR2 reads SNEGSKA (reference sequence). This CDR3 contains 14 residues. Trimming shortened V by 3 bases and J by 3 bases, and 13 bases separated the two germline ends. CDR3 protein: CSARDILVTDTQYF. In DNA, the CDR3 is TGCAGTGCTAGGGACATCCTAGTTACAGATACGCAGTATTTT.

This chain connects TRBV20-1 to TRBJ2-5; D is possibly TRBD1 (5 bases). V lost 3 bases and J 9 bases, leaving 20 bases between the germline ends. The CDR3 sequence is 14 residues long. CDR1 is DFQATT, CDR2 SNEGSKA, per germline (reference sequence). The CDR3 sequence: CSARPTGFRAAQYF. DNA of the CDR3: TGCAGTGCTAGGCCTACAGGATTCCGGGCGGCCCAGTACTTC.

V is TRBV20-1 and J is TRBJ2-1, with TRBD2 matching 7 bases. CDR3 length: 17 amino acids. CDR1 is DFQATT, CDR2 SNEGSKA, per germline (reference sequence). Trimming removed 1 base from V and 6 bases from J; junction bases left unmatched: 15. CDR3 nucleotides: TGCAGTGCTAGAGCTTATGACGGACTAGGTAGGGTCAATGAGCAGTTCTTC. Translated: CSARAYDGLGRVNEQFF.

This clonotype showed up just a few times. V and J are TRBV27 and TRBJ1-4, with D perhaps TRBD1 (5 bases). Trimming stripped 6 bases from V and 6 bases from J, with 11 bases between. This CDR3 has 13 amino acids. The germline CDR1 and CDR2 sequences are MNHEY and SMNVEV (reference sequence). CDR3 coding DNA: TGTGCCAGCAGCGTCAGGGAATATGAAAAACTGTTTTTT. This sequence encodes CASSVREYEKLFF.